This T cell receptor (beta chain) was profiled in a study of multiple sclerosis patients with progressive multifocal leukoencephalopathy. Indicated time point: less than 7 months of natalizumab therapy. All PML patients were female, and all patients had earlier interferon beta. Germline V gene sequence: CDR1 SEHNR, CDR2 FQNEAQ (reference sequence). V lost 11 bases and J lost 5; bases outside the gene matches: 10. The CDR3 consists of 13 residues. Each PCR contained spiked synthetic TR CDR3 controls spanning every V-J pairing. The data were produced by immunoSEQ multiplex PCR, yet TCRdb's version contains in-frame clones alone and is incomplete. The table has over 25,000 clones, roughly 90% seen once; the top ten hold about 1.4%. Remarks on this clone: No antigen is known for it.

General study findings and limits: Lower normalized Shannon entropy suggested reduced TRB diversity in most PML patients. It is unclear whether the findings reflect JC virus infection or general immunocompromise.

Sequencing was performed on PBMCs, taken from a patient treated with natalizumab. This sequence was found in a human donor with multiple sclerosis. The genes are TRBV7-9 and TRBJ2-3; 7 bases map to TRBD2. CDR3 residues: CAGLGGYRDTQYF. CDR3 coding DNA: TGTGCCGGACTCGGGGGGTATAGAGATACGCAGTATTTT.